This note documents a single TCR beta chain sequence. These data belong to a study of cytomegalovirus exposure and HLA in healthy donors. Trimming took 0 bases from V and 4 from J, leaving 4 bases between them. CDR1 is MGHRA and CDR2 is YSYEKL in the germline V gene. This CDR3 has 13 residues. Amplification used 60 Vbeta primers and 13 Jbeta primers. The protocol was immunoSEQ multiplex PCR, while the TCRdb copy is restricted to in-frame clones and leaves out a portion. The data show 150,000 to 200,000 clones, around three quarters seen once. This clonotype originated in a woman in her thirties in good health and CMV-seropositive. Source material: PBMCs. The J gene is TRBJ1-5, the V gene TRBV4-1, with unresolved D. CDR3 nucleotide sequence: TGCGCCAGCAGCCAAGATCTTAATCAGCCCCAGCATTTT. Its translation is CASSQDLNQPQHF.